Listed here are 27 T cell receptor beta chains from one sample, sequenced in a study of cytomegalovirus exposure and HLA in healthy donors. Sequencing used immunoSEQ multiplex PCR; TCRdb keeps in-frame clones, though not all of them. The data show more than 140,000 clones, around nine tenths seen once. Sequencing used PBMCs. The receptors were gathered from a woman aged 18-29 years in good health and CMV-seropositive.

This clone showed up just once. The chain carries TRBV28 and TRBJ2-4; tentative D call: TRBD2 (6 bases). CDR3 length: 15 residues. From germline, CDR1 is MDHEN and CDR2 SYDVKM. V gave up 5 bases and J gave up 1 base, with 12 bases separating them. CDR3 in amino acids: CASSPLAPAKNIQYF. CDR3 nucleotides: TGTGCCAGCAGTCCACTAGCCCCCGCCAAAAACATTCAGTACTTC.

In nucleotides, the CDR3 is TGTGCCAGCAGGACCAGGGCCCCCTACGAGCAGTACTTC. Translated, it gives CASRTRAPYEQYF. J is TRBJ2-7 and V is TRBV2; weak D call: TRBD1 (5 bases). The length of the CDR3 is 13 residues. The germline V gene has CDR1 SNHLY and CDR2 FYNNEI. V was clipped by 6 bases and J by 2 bases, with 11 bases between them.

The chain combines TRBV4-1 with TRBJ1-5, with D possibly matching TRBD1 (6 bases). V shed 0 bases and J shed 6 bases, with 15 bases lying between them. The CDR3 loop spans 16 amino acids. Per the germline V gene, CDR1 is MGHRA and CDR2 is YSYEKL. The CDR3 spells CASSQDQSGVGQPQHF. The CDR3 DNA follows: TGCGCCAGCAGCCAAGATCAGTCAGGGGTCGGTCAGCCCCAGCATTTT.

This clone was counted once. V is TRBV7-9 and J is TRBJ2-2; 11 bases match TRBD2. The CDR3 loop spans 15 amino acids. From germline, CDR1 is SEHNR and CDR2 FQNEAQ (reference sequence). V gave up 10 bases and J gave up 1 base; unmatched junction bases: 5. CDR3 in amino acids: CATTGLAVNTGELFF. The DNA for the CDR3 is TGTGCCACTACGGGACTAGCGGTGAACACCGGGGAGCTGTTTTTT.

V is TRBV7-9 and J is TRBJ2-1, with 9 bases fitting TRBD2. V lost 6 bases to trimming and J lost 0 bases; unmatched junction nucleotides: 6. Looked up from germline, CDR1 is SEHNR and CDR2 is FQNEAQ (reference sequence). CDR3 length equals 16 residues. This CDR3 is CASRLLSGSSYNEQFF. The CDR3 coding sequence is TGTGCCAGCAGACTTCTTAGCGGGAGCTCCTACAATGAGCAGTTCTTC.

The J gene is TRBJ2-1, the V gene TRBV5-4, with D unclear. Germline-derived CDR1 and CDR2 are SGHNT and YYREEE (reference sequence). Trimming pared 3 bases from V and 0 bases from J, leaving 10 bases between. The CDR3 sequence is 15 residues long. CDR3 amino acids: CASSSAGSSYNEQFF. The CDR3 region has the DNA TGTGCCAGCAGCTCAGCAGGCAGCTCCTACAATGAGCAGTTCTTC.

CDR3 loop: CASSVDGGRSEQYF. As DNA, the CDR3 is TGTGCCAGCAGCGTAGATGGCGGGCGTAGCGAGCAGTACTTC. V gene TRBV9 combines with J gene TRBJ2-7; D is possibly TRBD2 (5 bases). This CDR3 is built from 14 residues. Trimming removed 0 bases from V and 6 bases from J, with 13 bases in between. The germline V gene encodes CDR1 SGDLS and CDR2 YYNGEE.

J is TRBJ2-5 and V is TRBV9, with no clear D. This CDR3 spans 16 amino acids. CDR1 and CDR2 (germline): SGDLS, YYNGEE. V lost 0 bases and J 1 base, leaving 13 bases between the germline ends. CDR3 amino acids: CASSVVAGRGQETQYF. The CDR3 region has the DNA TGTGCCAGCAGCGTAGTTGCCGGAAGAGGCCAAGAGACCCAGTACTTC.

The gene calls are TRBV28 and TRBJ2-7; 13 bases align to TRBD2. The trim removed 3 bases at V and 4 bases at J, leaving 9 bases unmatched. The CDR3 is 17 residues long. Germline V lookup: CDR1 MDHEN, CDR2 SYDVKM. Here the CDR3 reads CASSFVVGTSGMYEQYF. CDR3 sequence (DNA): TGTGCCAGCAGTTTCGTCGTGGGGACTAGCGGGATGTACGAGCAGTACTTC. The variable domain in full, completed from reference TRBV28 and TRBJ2-7, reads DVKVTQSSRYLVKRTGEKVFLECVQDMDHENMFWYRQDPGLGLRLIYFSYDVKMKEKGDIPEGYSVSREKKERFSLILESASTNQTSMYLCASSFVVGTSGMYEQYFGPGTRLTVT.

The chain employs TRBV6-1 and TRBJ2-3, with D perhaps matching TRBD2 (6 bases). Germline V gene sequence: CDR1 MNHNS, CDR2 SASEGT. CDR3 length: 13 residues. V lost 8 bases and J 6 bases, leaving 15 bases between the germline ends. In DNA, the CDR3 is TGTGCCAGCTCCTCTCGGGAGCCGGATACGCAGTATTTT. It translates to CASSSREPDTQYF.

The chain combines TRBV12-5 with TRBJ2-3; 13 nucleotides agree with TRBD2. This CDR3 is built from 19 residues. The V gene end was trimmed by 6 bases and the J gene end by 1 base; junction bases not matched to a gene: 13. The germline gives CDR1 LGHNT, CDR2 FRNRAP. As DNA, the CDR3 is TGTGCTAGTGGCCTTAGACTAGCGGGAGGCCTGGGGCGCACAGATACGCAGTATTTT. Translation gives CASGLRLAGGLGRTDTQYF. The whole variable domain, remainder taken from reference TRBV12-5 and TRBJ2-3, is DARVTQTPRHKVTEMGQEVTMRCQPILGHNTVFWYRQTMMQGLELLAYFRNRAPLDDSGMPKDRFSAEMPDATLATLKIQPSEPRDSAVYFCASGLRLAGGLGRTDTQYFGPGTRLTVL.

The chain couples TRBV29-1 to TRBJ2-3; no reliable D call. Germline CDR1 is SQVTM and CDR2 is ANQGSEA. Trimming removed 5 bases at V and 0 bases at J, with 12 bases between. This CDR3 has 14 residues. For the CDR3, the DNA is TGCAGCGTTCTGGGCAGCCCTAGCACAGATACGCAGTATTTT. It translates to CSVLGSPSTDTQYF.

This clone turned up a few times. The rearrangement links TRBV5-1 to TRBJ1-5; 8 bases fit TRBD1. This CDR3 is 14 amino acids long. Germline V lookup: CDR1 SGHRS, CDR2 YFSETQ. V was pared by 4 bases and J by 6 bases, with 6 bases of the junction left unmatched. The CDR3 bases are TGCGCCAGCAGCATGACAGGGGTGGGTCAGCCCCAGCATTTT. Translation: CASSMTGVGQPQHF. The full variable domain, with the rest looked up from reference TRBV5-1 and TRBJ1-5, is KAGVTQTPRYLIKTRGQQVTLSCSPISGHRSVSWYQQTPGQGLQFLFEYFSETQRNKGNFPGRFSGRQFSNSRSEMNVSTLELGDSALYLCASSMTGVGQPQHFGDGTRLSIL.

This rearrangement joins TRBV2 to TRBJ2-3; a weak D match, TRBD1 (7 bases). Trimming took off 10 bases at V and 4 bases at J, with 18 bases between the two ends. Germline assignment: CDR1 SNHLY and CDR2 FYNNEI. This CDR3 contains 14 residues. CDR3 residues: CATQWTGGADTQYF. The CDR3 DNA follows: TGTGCCACCCAATGGACAGGAGGGGCAGATACGCAGTATTTT.

This chain uses TRBV11-3 with TRBJ2-5, with 9 bases aligning to TRBD1. The CDR3 covers 14 residues. V lost 5 bases to trimming and J lost 5 bases; unmatched junction nucleotides: 6. The germline gives CDR1 SGHNT, CDR2 YENEEA. The CDR3: CASSPGQGLETQYF. DNA of the CDR3: TGTGCCAGCAGCCCGGGACAGGGTCTGGAGACCCAGTACTTC.

CDR3 in DNA: TGTGCCAGCAGTGAAGGGGCCGCAACTAATGAAAAACTGTTTTTT. Amino acids: CASSEGAATNEKLFF. The J gene is TRBJ1-4, the V gene TRBV2, with no clear D. V was cut by 1 base and J by 0 bases, with 6 bases left in between. Germline-derived CDR1 and CDR2 are SNHLY and FYNNEI. This CDR3 is built from 15 residues.

This clone showed up just once. The genes are TRBV27 and TRBJ1-2; TRBD1 agrees at 9 bases. Germline-derived CDR1 and CDR2 are MNHEY and SMNVEV (reference sequence). CDR3 length equals 14 residues. Trimming removed 6 bases from V and 7 bases from J; junction bases left unmatched: 9. The CDR3 sequence: CASSRDREALGYTF. The CDR3 bases are TGTGCCAGCAGCCGGGACAGGGAGGCTCTTGGCTACACCTTC.

The sample holds one count of this clone. The chain employs TRBV5-1 and TRBJ1-3; TRBD1 aligns across 8 bases. Unmatched junction bases numbered 3, after V lost 3 bases and J lost 4 bases. Germline V gene lookup returns CDR1 SGHRS and CDR2 YFSETQ. This CDR3 has 14 amino acids. This CDR3 is CASSSRGLGNTIYF. The CDR3 bases are TGCGCCAGCAGCTCCAGGGGGCTCGGAAACACCATATATTTT.

The J gene is TRBJ2-1, the V gene TRBV7-2; a weak D match, TRBD2 (5 bases). V was pared by 5 bases and J by 6 bases, with 11 bases between. There are 13 residues in the CDR3. CDR1 SGHTA and CDR2 FQGNSA come from the germline V gene. The CDR3 coding sequence is TGTGCCAGCAGCACCCCAGGAGGCAATGAGCAGTTCTTC. The encoded protein is CASSTPGGNEQFF.

This chain links TRBV7-2 with TRBJ2-4; 7 positions agree with TRBD1. V lost 1 base, J lost 0 bases, and 6 bases stayed unmatched. The CDR3 consists of 17 residues. Germline V gene lookup returns CDR1 SGHTA and CDR2 FQGNSA. CDR3 region: CASSLGVGQLAKNIQYF. CDR3 DNA: TGTGCCAGCAGCTTAGGAGTGGGACAGCTAGCCAAAAACATTCAGTACTTC.

The rearrangement links TRBV7-8 to TRBJ2-2, with D perhaps TRBD2 (5 bases). The CDR3 covers 15 residues. Germline V gene data show CDR1 as SGHVS and CDR2 as FQNEAQ. V was shortened by 1 base and J by 4 bases, with 10 bases between the two germline ends. CDR3 sequence reads: CASSLGLARTGELFF. For the CDR3, the DNA is TGTGCCAGCAGCTTAGGGTTAGCGCGCACCGGGGAGCTGTTTTTT.

V is TRBV4-1 and J is TRBJ2-5, with 12 positions matching TRBD1. Unmatched junction bases numbered 3, after V lost 0 bases and J lost 7 bases. Germline CDR1 and CDR2: MGHRA and YSYEKL. This CDR3 spans 15 amino acids. The CDR3 loop is CASSQEGQGAVTQYF. CDR3 nucleotides: TGCGCCAGCAGCCAAGAGGGACAGGGGGCGGTGACCCAGTACTTC.

The chain carries TRBV6-5 and TRBJ2-3, with 8 bases lining up with TRBD2. The CDR3 contains 15 residues. The germline V gene encodes CDR1 MNHEY and CDR2 SVGAGI. With V trimmed by 7 bases and J by 3 bases, 9 bases remained unmatched. CDR3 DNA: TGTGCCAGCACCGAAGCGGGAGTTGTGACAGATACGCAGTATTTT. As protein: CASTEAGVVTDTQYF.

The rearrangement uses TRBV28 and TRBJ2-7, with 7 positions matching TRBD2. CDR3 length: 15 amino acids. After removal of 5 bases from V and 0 bases from J, the junction contained 7 bases not matched to a gene. Germline loops: CDR1 MDHEN, CDR2 SYDVKM. In DNA, the CDR3 is TGTGCCAGCAGTCTACCGGGACTAAACTCCTACGAGCAGTACTTC. It is translated as CASSLPGLNSYEQYF.

This chain uses TRBV5-1 with TRBJ2-7; maybe TRBD2 (6 bases). The length of the CDR3 is 15 residues. Trimming cost V 4 bases and J 0 bases, with 14 bases left between them. Looked up from germline, CDR1 is SGHRS and CDR2 is YFSETQ. CDR3 loop: CASSGAGSSSYEQYF. The CDR3 DNA is TGCGCCAGCAGCGGAGCGGGTTCAAGCTCCTACGAGCAGTACTTC.

The chain combines TRBV14 with TRBJ2-3; D might be TRBD1 (5 bases). V was shortened by 4 bases and J by 6 bases, with 14 bases between the two germline ends. This CDR3 comprises 14 residues. The germline V gene encodes CDR1 SGHDN and CDR2 FVKESK. The chain's CDR3 is CASSPQQDRDTQYF. Written as DNA, the CDR3 is TGTGCCAGCAGCCCGCAACAGGATCGGGATACGCAGTATTTT.

The rearrangement joins TRBV9 to TRBJ2-2; 12 nucleotides align to TRBD2. Trimming removed 7 bases from V and 3 bases from J; junction bases left unmatched: 7. Germline values: CDR1 SGDLS, CDR2 YYNGEE. The CDR3 length is 16 residues. CDR3 nucleotide sequence: TGTGCCAGCGGGACTAGCGGGTCCCAGTACACCGGGGAGCTGTTTTTT. Its translation is CASGTSGSQYTGELFF.